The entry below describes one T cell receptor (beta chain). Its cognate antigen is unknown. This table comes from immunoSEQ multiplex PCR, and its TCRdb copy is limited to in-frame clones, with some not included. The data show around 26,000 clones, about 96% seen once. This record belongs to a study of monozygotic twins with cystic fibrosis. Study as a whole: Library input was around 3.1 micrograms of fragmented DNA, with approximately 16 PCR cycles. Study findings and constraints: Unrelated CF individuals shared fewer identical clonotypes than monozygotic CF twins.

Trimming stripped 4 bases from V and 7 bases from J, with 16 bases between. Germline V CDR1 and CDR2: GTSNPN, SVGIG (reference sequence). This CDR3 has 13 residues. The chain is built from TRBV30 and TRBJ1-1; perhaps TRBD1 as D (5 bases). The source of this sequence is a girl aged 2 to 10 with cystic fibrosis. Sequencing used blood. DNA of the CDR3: TGTGCCTGGAACGCAGCCTCAGGGATTGAAGCTTTCTTT. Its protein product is CAWNAASGIEAFF.